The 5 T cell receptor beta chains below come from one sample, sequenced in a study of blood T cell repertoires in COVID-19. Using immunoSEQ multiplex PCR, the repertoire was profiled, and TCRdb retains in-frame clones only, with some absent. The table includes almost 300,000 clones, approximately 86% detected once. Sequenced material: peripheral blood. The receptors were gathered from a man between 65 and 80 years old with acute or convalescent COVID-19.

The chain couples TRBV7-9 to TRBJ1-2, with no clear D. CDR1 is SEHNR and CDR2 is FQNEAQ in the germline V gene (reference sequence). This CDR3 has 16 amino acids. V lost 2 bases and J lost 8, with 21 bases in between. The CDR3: CASSLRDQDIGRGYTF. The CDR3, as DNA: TGTGCCAGCAGCTTACGGGATCAAGATATTGGGAGGGGCTACACCTTC.

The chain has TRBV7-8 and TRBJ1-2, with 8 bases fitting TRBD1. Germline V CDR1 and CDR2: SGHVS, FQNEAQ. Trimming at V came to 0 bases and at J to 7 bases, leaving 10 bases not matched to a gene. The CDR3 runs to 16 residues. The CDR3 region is CASSLAPHGQGGGYTF. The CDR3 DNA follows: TGTGCCAGCAGCTTAGCGCCGCATGGACAGGGCGGTGGCTACACCTTC.

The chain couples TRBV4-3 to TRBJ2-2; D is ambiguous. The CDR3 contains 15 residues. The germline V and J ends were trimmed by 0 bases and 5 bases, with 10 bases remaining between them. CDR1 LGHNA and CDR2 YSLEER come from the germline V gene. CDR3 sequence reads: CASSQEWRGTGELFF. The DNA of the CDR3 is TGCGCCAGCAGCCAAGAGTGGAGAGGAACCGGGGAGCTGTTTTTT.

Here the CDR3 reads CASSNQQGETQYF. The CDR3 bases are TGTGCCAGCAGTAATCAACAGGGGGAGACCCAGTACTTC. The chain combines TRBV11-3 with TRBJ2-5; 7 bases are a match to TRBD1. CDR1 is SGHNT, CDR2 YENEEA, per germline. The CDR3 has 13 amino acids. The V and J ends lost 6 bases and 5 bases, in that order; junction bases with no gene match: 6.

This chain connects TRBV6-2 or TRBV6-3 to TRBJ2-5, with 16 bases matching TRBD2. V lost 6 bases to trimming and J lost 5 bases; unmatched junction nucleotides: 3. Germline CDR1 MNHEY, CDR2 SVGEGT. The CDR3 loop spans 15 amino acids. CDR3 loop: CASSPGLAGGETQYF. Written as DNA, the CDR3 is TGTGCCAGCAGCCCGGGACTAGCGGGAGGGGAGACCCAGTACTTC.